This T cell receptor beta chain was identified in a study of OX40 agonist ivuxolimab in advanced cancers. Study in general: Earlier treatment with anti-PD-1, anti-PD-L1 or anti-CTLA-4 was permitted, and under 50% had received some.

Study-level results: Expanded clones were, on average, more numerous among CD8+ T cells than CD4+. Expanded peripheral T cell antigen specificity was not determined. In the 0.1 to 3.0 mg/kg range, CD4+ and CD8+ blood T cells had expanded clonally by week 6.

Libraries were prepared by immunoSEQ multiplex PCR; TCRdb keeps only in-frame clonotypes and omits some of them. Here the sample spans 75,000 to 100,000 clones, more than 85% being singletons. For this clone: What it binds is not known.

This receptor was identified in an adult with an advanced solid tumor such as melanoma, head and neck, liver or kidney cancer. Source: CD4+ or CD8+ T cells sorted from blood, taken in a trial of the OX40 agonist ivuxolimab.

The CDR3 spells CASRRDGRQPSGNTIYF. The CDR3 DNA follows: TGTGCCAGCAGACGGGACGGGAGGCAACCCTCTGGAAACACCATATATTTT. The J gene is TRBJ1-3, the V gene TRBV5-8; TRBD1 is a possible D gene (5 bases). The CDR3 sequence is 17 residues long. Germline values: CDR1 SGHTS, CDR2 YDEGEE. V was trimmed by 5 bases and J by 0 bases, leaving 18 bases between them.